This T cell receptor (beta chain) comes out of a study of PD-1 blockade in classical Hodgkin lymphoma. Whole-study context: Patients were administered nivolumab (3 mg/kg intravenously) every 2 weeks.

Each and every patient relapsed after autologous stem cell transplantation, and patients got differing brentuximab vedotin exposure. Complete response, partial response or progressive disease made up the best responses. The ends lost 0 bases at V and 1 base at J; junction bases unmatched: 3. CDR1 and CDR2 from the germline V gene are SGDLS and YYNGEE. The CDR3 runs 15 residues. Overall study findings and caveats: Diversity in CD4+ TCRs, unlike that measured in CD8+ TCRs, had risen significantly by C4D1. Possible causes of repertoire differences, disease activity or prior therapy, remain undefined.

This table comes from immunoSEQ multiplex PCR, and its TCRdb copy is limited to in-frame clones, with some not included. The sample lists more than 140,000 clones, under 85% occurring once. Notes on this clone: Its target is not known.

This specimen was peripheral blood mononuclear cells (PBMCs), taken before the second cycle of nivolumab. The sequence came from a human donor with classical Hodgkin lymphoma. The chain links TRBV9 to TRBJ1-1; TRBD1 matches 7 bases. In nucleotides, the CDR3 is TGTGCCAGCAGCGTAGCCCGGACAGGGAACACTGAAGCTTTCTTT. It yields the protein CASSVARTGNTEAFF.